The TCR beta chain under discussion was sequenced for a study of graft-versus-host responses after intestinal transplantation. Turning to the study itself: Recipients had transplants, and these were multivisceral, liver-intestinal, or isolated intestinal. Anti-thymocyte globulin served as induction for all recipients, who then took tacrolimus and steroids for about 3 years. Study-wide findings and caveats: GvH clones surfaced in recipient marrow, some emerging earlier in ileum or blood. Circulating GvH clone levels at their peak were associated with HvG declines (early post-transplant).

Regarding this clone: Its antigen is unidentified.

There are 15 residues in the CDR3. The V gene's germline CDR1 is MNHEY and CDR2 SMNVEV (reference sequence). Germline trimming cut 3 bases from V and 3 bases from J; bases unmatched to any gene: 7. The data were produced by immunoSEQ multiplex PCR, yet TCRdb's version contains in-frame clones alone and is incomplete. Among 35,000 to 45,000 clones listed, roughly 90% were seen once. This chain connects TRBV27 to TRBJ2-5; 7 nucleotides line up with TRBD2. This clonotype was obtained from a human patient who received an intestinal transplant, so some T cells may come from the graft donor. Sequenced material: PBMCs, taken 267 days after transplant. The CDR3 nucleotides read TGTGCCAGCAGTTTGTTTTGGGGGGGGGAAGAGACCCAGTACTTC. As protein: CASSLFWGGEETQYF.